The 8 T cell receptor beta chains in this list originate from one sample, sequenced in a study of shared clonotypes between healthy human individuals. The repertoire was sequenced with immunoSEQ multiplex PCR; TCRdb's copy has only in-frame clones and lacks some. This table holds about 530,000 clones, 60% to 80% found once. What was sequenced was PBMCs. Receptor source: a woman aged 40 to 50 in good health. Some clones in this sample may be carry-over from other donors' samples.

This chain connects TRBV18 to TRBJ2-5; the D gene is possibly TRBD1 (6 bases). V lost 1 base and J 10 bases, leaving 16 bases between the germline ends. Looked up from germline, CDR1 is KGHSH and CDR2 is LQKENI. The CDR3 is 14 amino acids. In DNA form, the CDR3 reads TGTGCCAGCTCACCACAGGGACCCCCAGGGGACCAGTACTTC. It encodes CASSPQGPPGDQYF.

Note on this clone: Other DNA sequences in the same sample also yield this CDR3. The chain employs TRBV30 and TRBJ1-1; unclear D gene. V lost 3 bases to trimming and J lost 5 bases, with 10 bases between them. This CDR3 comprises 12 residues. Per germline, CDR1 GTSNPN and CDR2 SVGIG (reference sequence). The chain's CDR3 is CAWRRGGTEAFF. CDR3 bases: TGTGCCTGGAGAAGAGGAGGGACTGAAGCTTTCTTT.

The rearrangement uses TRBV25-1 and TRBJ1-1; 7 bases are a match to TRBD1. The CDR3 is made up of 14 amino acids. Germline V gene data show CDR1 as MGHDK and CDR2 as SYGVNS. J was trimmed by 0 bases and V by 8 bases; bases with no gene match: 6. This CDR3 reads CASVGTALNTEAFF. The CDR3 bases are TGTGCCAGCGTCGGGACAGCTTTGAACACTGAAGCTTTCTTT.

This chain uses TRBV29-1 with TRBJ1-2; D ambiguous. From germline, CDR1 is SQVTM and CDR2 ANQGSEA. Trimming removed 5 bases from V and 4 bases from J, with 11 bases in between. CDR3 length: 12 amino acids. CDR3 in DNA: TGCAGCGTTCGCGGCAGATTCTATGGCTACACCTTC. Translated, it gives CSVRGRFYGYTF.

Regarding this clone: This specimen includes other DNA sequences encoding the same CDR3. The J gene is TRBJ2-2, the V gene TRBV10-3; D uncertain. The V end lost 4 bases, the J end lost 4 bases, and 7 bases lay between the germline ends. The CDR3 contains 13 residues. Germline V gives CDR1 ENHRY, CDR2 SYGVKD. The CDR3 loop is CAISATSTGELFF. As DNA, the CDR3 is TGTGCCATCAGTGCGACGAGCACCGGGGAGCTGTTTTTT.

This clone was seen more than once but under ten times. This chain joins TRBV4-2 and TRBJ1-2; 7 bases are shared with TRBD1. The trim removed 4 bases at V and 1 base at J, leaving 6 bases unmatched. Germline values: CDR1 LGHNA, CDR2 YNFKEQ. The CDR3 loop spans 15 amino acids. The CDR3 loop reads CASSPRTGDNYGYTF. DNA for the CDR3: TGTGCCAGCAGCCCGAGGACAGGCGATAACTATGGCTACACCTTC.

The chain joins TRBV23-1 to TRBJ2-1; D uncertain. TRBV23-1 is annotated as an ORF whose role is uncertain. The CDR3 is made up of 13 amino acids. The V and J ends lost 7 bases and 6 bases respectively, with 13 bases between them. CDR3 nucleotide sequence: TGCGCCAGCACCTTCAGGAATTCCAATGAGCAGTTCTTC. Translation: CASTFRNSNEQFF.

The J gene is TRBJ1-2, the V gene TRBV11-2; TRBD1 agrees at 8 bases. The germline CDR1 and CDR2 sequences are SGHAT and FQNNGV. V shed 4 bases and J 5 bases; nucleotides not matched to a gene: 6. The CDR3 sequence is 14 residues long. CDR3 in DNA: TGTGCCAGCAGCTGGGGACAGGCGACTTATGGCTACACCTTC. It is translated as CASSWGQATYGYTF.